The entry below describes one T cell receptor (beta chain). Its antigen is still unknown. Time point here: baseline, week 1 (first vaccination visit). Treatment: pre-vaccination baseline after standard-of-care therapy. New WHO grade 3 or 4 IDH1-mutant, ATRX-lost astrocytomas were present in all donors. The data belong to a study of a mutant IDH1 vaccine in newly diagnosed glioma. Study context: Earlier therapy was either radiotherapy, temozolomide, or both, and most got both. Study-wide results and limits: Among patients, approximately 93% showed immune responses induced by the vaccine.

Clones were read by immunoSEQ multiplex PCR, and TCRdb kept only the in-frame ones, dropping some. The table lists tens of thousands of clones, approximately 93% of them singletons. The germline V and J ends were trimmed by 3 bases and 3 bases, with 18 bases remaining between them. Per the germline V gene, CDR1 is PRHDT and CDR2 is FYEKMQ (reference sequence). The CDR3 has 16 residues. The origin of this receptor is a middle-aged man with glioma. J is TRBJ2-7 and V is TRBV13; TRBD1 is a possible D gene (7 bases). Material: PBMCs, obtained from a glioma patient treated with radiotherapy, temozolomide or both. DNA for the CDR3: TGTGCCAGCAGCTTCCTTTCTGCGGGACAGAGCTACGAGCAGTACTTC. It specifies CASSFLSAGQSYEQYF.